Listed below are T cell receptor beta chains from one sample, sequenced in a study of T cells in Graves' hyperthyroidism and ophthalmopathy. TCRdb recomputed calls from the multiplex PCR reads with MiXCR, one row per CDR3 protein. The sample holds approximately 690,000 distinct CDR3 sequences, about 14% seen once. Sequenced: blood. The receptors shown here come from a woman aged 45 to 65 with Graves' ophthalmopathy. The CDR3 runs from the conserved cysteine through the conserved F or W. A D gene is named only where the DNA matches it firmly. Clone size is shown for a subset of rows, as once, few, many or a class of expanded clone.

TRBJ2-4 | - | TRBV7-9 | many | TGTGCCAGCAGCTCACCTGTTGCCAAAAACATTCAGTACTTC | CASSSPVAKNIQYF
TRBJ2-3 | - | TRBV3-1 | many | TGTGCCAGCAGCCTCCCCCAGAGCACAGATACGCAGTATTTT | CASSLPQSTDTQYF
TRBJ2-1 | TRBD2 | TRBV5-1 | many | TGCGCCAGCAGCTTTGGCGGGAGCGGATTCAATGAGCAGTTCTTC | CASSFGGSGFNEQFF
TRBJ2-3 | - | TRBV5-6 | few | TGTGCCAGCAGCTTTTTGGACAACAGGCCAGATACGCAGTATTTT | CASSFLDNRPDTQYF
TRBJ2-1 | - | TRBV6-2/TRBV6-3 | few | TGTGCCAGCGTCGGGACCTCCGTGTTTGAGCAGTTCTTC | CASVGTSVFEQFF
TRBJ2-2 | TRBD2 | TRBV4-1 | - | TGCGCCAGCAGCCAACAAGTTGGGACTAGCGCCGCGAACACCGGGGAGCTGTTTTTT | CASSQQVGTSAANTGELFF
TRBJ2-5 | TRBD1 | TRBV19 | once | TGTGCCAGTACCAAGGGACAGGGGGCCGGTGAGACCCAGTACTTC | CASTKGQGAGETQYF
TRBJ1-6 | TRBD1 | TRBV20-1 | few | TGCAGTGCTAGAGAGAGGACAGGGAACTCACCCCTCCACTTT | CSARERTGNSPLHF
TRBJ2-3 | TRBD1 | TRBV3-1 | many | TGTGCCAGCAGCCAGTTCCGACAGGGGGCTAACACAGATACGCAGTATTTT | CASSQFRQGANTDTQYF
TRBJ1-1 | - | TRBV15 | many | TGTGCCACCAGCGGGAGGGCCCCCGCTGAAGCTTTCTTT | CATSGRAPAEAFF
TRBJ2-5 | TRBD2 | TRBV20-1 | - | TGCAGTGCTAGCGGGACTAGCGGGTTGAAGACCCAGTACTTC | CSASGTSGLKTQYF
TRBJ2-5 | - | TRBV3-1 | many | TGTGCCAGCAGCCAAGAAATGCTGAGCGGAAGACAAGAGACCCAGTACTTC | CASSQEMLSGRQETQYF